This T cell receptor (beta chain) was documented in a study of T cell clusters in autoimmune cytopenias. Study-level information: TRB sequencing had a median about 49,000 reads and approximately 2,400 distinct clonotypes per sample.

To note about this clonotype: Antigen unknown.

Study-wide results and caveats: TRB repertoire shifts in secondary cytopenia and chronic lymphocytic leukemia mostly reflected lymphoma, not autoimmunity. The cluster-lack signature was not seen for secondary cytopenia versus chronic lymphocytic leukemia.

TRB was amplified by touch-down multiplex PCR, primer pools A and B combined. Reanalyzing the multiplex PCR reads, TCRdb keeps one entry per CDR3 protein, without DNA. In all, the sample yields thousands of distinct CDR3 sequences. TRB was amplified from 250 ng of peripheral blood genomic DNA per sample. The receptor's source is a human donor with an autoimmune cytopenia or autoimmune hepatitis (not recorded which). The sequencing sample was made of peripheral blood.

Here the CDR3 reads CASILGGTGSGNEQFF. V gene TRBV12-3 or TRBV12-4 combines with J gene TRBJ2-1; TCRdb names TRBD1, which stays unverified in the absence of DNA. The CDR3 totals 16 residues.